This TCR beta chain stems from a study of blood T cell repertoires in COVID-19. Sequenced by immunoSEQ multiplex PCR; TCRdb stores in-frame clones only, minus some. The repertoire holds nearly 110,000 clones, with 80% as singletons. The germline V and J ends were trimmed by 1 base and 5 bases, with 9 bases remaining between them. From germline, CDR1 is SGHAT and CDR2 FQNNGV. The CDR3 covers 14 residues. The source of this sequence is a man between 65 and 85 years old with acute or convalescent COVID-19. Sequencing was performed on peripheral blood. The chain is built from TRBV11-2 and TRBJ2-1; a possible D gene is TRBD1 (5 bases). In DNA, the CDR3 is TGTGCCAGCAGCTTAGTTTTGGACAACAATGAGCAGTTCTTC. It translates to CASSLVLDNNEQFF.